The present T cell receptor (beta chain) was sequenced within a study of vaccination and CD4 T cells after COVID-19. Stated treatment: approximately 9-day PBMC culture with coronavirus spike peptide pools or control peptides (ViraFEST assay). Expanded clonotypes were found by TCR sequencing after peptide-pool stimulation (ViraFEST). Sequenced with the Oncomine TCR Beta short-read assay was DNA taken from cultured CD4+ T cells. TCRdb independently ran MiXCR on the PCR reads; one entry per CDR3 protein. The table includes about 15,000 distinct CDR3 sequences, about 73% detected once. With 5 bases removed from V and 6 bases from J, the gap between germline ends came to 14 bases. The germline V gene has CDR1 SNHLY and CDR2 FYNNEI. This CDR3 has 15 residues. About this clonotype itself: Its cognate antigen is unknown.

The sequence derives from a human donor who had recovered from COVID-19. The chain employs TRBV2 and TRBJ1-6; no clear D gene. Sequenced sample: CD4+ T cells from blood, cultured in vitro. CDR3 DNA sequence: TGTGCCAGCAGTCCATTGGCCATTGCTAATTCACCCCTCCACTTT. Translation: CASSPLAIANSPLHF.